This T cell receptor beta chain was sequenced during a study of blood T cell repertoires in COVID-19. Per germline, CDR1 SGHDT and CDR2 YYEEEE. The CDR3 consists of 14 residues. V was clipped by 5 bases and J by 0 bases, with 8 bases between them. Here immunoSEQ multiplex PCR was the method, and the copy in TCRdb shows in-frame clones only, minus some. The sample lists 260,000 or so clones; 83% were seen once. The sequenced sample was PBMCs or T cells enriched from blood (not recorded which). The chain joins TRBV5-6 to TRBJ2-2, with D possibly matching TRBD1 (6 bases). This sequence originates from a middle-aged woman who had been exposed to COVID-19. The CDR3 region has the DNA TGTGCCAGCAGGAACAGGGCGAACACCGGGGAGCTGTTTTTT. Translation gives CASRNRANTGELFF.